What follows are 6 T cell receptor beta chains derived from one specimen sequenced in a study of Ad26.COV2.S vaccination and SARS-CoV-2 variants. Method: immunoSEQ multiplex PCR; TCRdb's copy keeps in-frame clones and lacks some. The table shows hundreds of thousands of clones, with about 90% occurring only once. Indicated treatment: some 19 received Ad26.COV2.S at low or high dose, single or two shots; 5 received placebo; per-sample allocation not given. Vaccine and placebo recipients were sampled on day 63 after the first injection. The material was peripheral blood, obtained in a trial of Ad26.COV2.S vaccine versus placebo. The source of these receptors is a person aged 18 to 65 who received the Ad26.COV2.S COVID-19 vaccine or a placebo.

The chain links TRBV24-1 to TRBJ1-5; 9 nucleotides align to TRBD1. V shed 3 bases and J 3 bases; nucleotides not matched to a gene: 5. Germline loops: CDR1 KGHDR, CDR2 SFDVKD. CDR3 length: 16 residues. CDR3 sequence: CATSDTGTGFNQPQHF. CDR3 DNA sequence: TGTGCCACCAGTGATACCGGGACAGGGTTCAATCAGCCCCAGCATTTT.

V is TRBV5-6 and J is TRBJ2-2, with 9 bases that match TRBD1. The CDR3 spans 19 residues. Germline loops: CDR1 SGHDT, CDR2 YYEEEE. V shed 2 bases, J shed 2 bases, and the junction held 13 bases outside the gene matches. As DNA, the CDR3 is TGTGCCAGCAGCTTATCCCGCTGGACAGGGGTTTCCAACACCGGGGAGCTGTTTTTT. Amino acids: CASSLSRWTGVSNTGELFF.

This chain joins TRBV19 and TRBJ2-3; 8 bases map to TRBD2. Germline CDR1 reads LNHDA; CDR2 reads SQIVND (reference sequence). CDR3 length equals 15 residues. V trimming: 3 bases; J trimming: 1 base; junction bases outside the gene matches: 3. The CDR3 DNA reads TGTGCCAGTAGTATTTGGCGGGGGGGCACAGATACGCAGTATTTT. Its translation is CASSIWRGGTDTQYF.

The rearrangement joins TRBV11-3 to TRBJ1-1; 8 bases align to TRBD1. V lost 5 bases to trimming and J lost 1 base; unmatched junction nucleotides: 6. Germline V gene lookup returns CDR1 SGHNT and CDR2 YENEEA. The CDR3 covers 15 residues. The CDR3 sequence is CASSPGGTGNTEAFF. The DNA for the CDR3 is TGTGCCAGCAGCCCCGGCGGGACAGGGAACACTGAAGCTTTCTTT.

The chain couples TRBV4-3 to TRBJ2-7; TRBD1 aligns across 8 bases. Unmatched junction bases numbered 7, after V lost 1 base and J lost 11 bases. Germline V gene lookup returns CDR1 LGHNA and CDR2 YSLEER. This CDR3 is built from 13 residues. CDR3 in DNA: TGCGCCAGCAGCCAAGGGCCGGACAGGGAGAAGTACTTC. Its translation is CASSQGPDREKYF.

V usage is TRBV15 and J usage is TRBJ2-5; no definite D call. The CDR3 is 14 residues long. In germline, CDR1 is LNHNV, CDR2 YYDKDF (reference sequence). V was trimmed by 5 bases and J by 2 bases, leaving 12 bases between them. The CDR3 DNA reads TGTGCCACCAGCGACCCCATGACGCAAGAGACCCAGTACTTC. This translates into CATSDPMTQETQYF.